Presented here are 2 T cell receptor beta chains from one specimen sequenced in a study of type 1 regulatory T cells listed by TCRdb under 2021. The sequencing machine was an Illumina MiSeq. TCRdb trimmed the raw reads at Q25, called clones with MiXCR and kept productive beta chains. Each entry merges the rows of one CDR3 protein and shows their most common DNA and genes. The sample table records about 65,000 distinct CDR3 sequences; around 49% of these occur just once. Roughly 2.2% of the sample is in the top ten clones. These receptors have no known antigen. The source material was cultured non-Tr1 T cells, either the whole culture or a sorted T cell fraction (not recorded which). The sample's cell subset or site, from its label and the paper: non-Tr1 population from the T-allo10 product. The receptors were sampled from a human donor in good health.

The chain employs TRBV7-2 and TRBJ1-2; possibly TRBD1 for D (5 bases). This CDR3 spans 13 amino acids. With 4 bases removed from V and 8 bases from J, the gap between germline ends came to 14 bases. Germline V gives CDR1 SGHTA, CDR2 FQGNSA. CDR3 loop: CASSSRAAGGYTF. In DNA form, the CDR3 reads TGTGCCAGCAGCTCACGGGCAGCAGGGGGCTACACCTTC.

This clonotype came up a few times. The chain has TRBV5-1 and TRBJ2-3; no definite D call. The length of the CDR3 is 13 residues. Germline CDR1 and CDR2: SGHRS and YFSETQ. V lost 5 bases, J lost 0 bases, and 7 bases lay in between. CDR3 DNA: TGCGCCAGCAGGGAATTTAGCACAGATACGCAGTATTTT. This sequence encodes CASREFSTDTQYF.